The 23 T cell receptor beta chains presented below share a single source sample, sequenced in a study of neurological immune-mediated disorders. In TCRdb, the 5' RACE reads were re-called with MiXCR into one record per CDR3 protein. The sample lists about 84,000 distinct CDR3 sequences, about 4% seen once, with around 5.8% in the top ten. Time point given: longitudinal time-point 3. The sequenced material came from PBMCs. These receptors all come from a woman aged 55-75 years with multiple sclerosis.

This clonotype was recorded at least ten times. The chain joins TRBV2 to TRBJ2-2; 7 nucleotides match TRBD1. J gave up 4 bases and V 9 bases, and 8 bases lay outside the gene matches. The CDR3 spans 14 residues. The germline CDR1 and CDR2 sequences are SNHLY and FYNNEI. In DNA form, the CDR3 reads TGTGCCAGTACCGGGACAGTGCGCACCGGGGAGCTGTTTTTT. Its translation is CASTGTVRTGELFF. Complete variable domain (other parts from reference TRBV2 and TRBJ2-2): EPEVTQTPSHQVTQMGQEVILRCVPISNHLYFYWYRQILGQKVEFLVSFYNNEISEKSEIFDDQFSVERPDGSNFTLKIRSTKLEDSAMYFCASTGTVRTGELFFGEGSRLTVL.

This clonotype has at least ten counts. The V and J genes are TRBV5-1 and TRBJ1-1, with D unresolved. The germline V and J ends were trimmed by 0 bases and 3 bases, with 6 bases remaining between them. Germline CDR1 and CDR2: SGHRS and YFSETQ. This CDR3 contains 13 residues. The CDR3 DNA sequence: TGCGCCAGCAGCTTGGAGTTATACACTGAAGCTTTCTTT. The encoded protein is CASSLELYTEAFF.

There are many counts of this clonotype. This chain connects TRBV5-1 to TRBJ2-1; D may correspond to TRBD1 or TRBD2 (5 bases each). The CDR3 totals 15 residues. The ends were cut back, 1 base at V and 5 bases at J, with 13 bases in the middle. Looked up from germline, CDR1 is SGHRS and CDR2 is YFSETQ. CDR3 loop: CASSLSGGPDNEQFF. CDR3 DNA sequence: TGCGCCAGCAGCTTGAGTGGGGGTCCGGACAATGAGCAGTTCTTC.

There are many counts of this clonotype. The V call is TRBV6-1, the J call TRBJ1-1; D perhaps matches TRBD1 (6 bases). V lost 6 bases to trimming and J lost 1 base, with 9 bases between them. Germline-derived CDR1 and CDR2 are MNHNS and SASEGT. The CDR3 extends over 13 amino acids. The CDR3 reads CASRWTENTEAFF. CDR3 sequence (DNA): TGTGCCAGCAGGTGGACAGAGAACACTGAAGCTTTCTTT.

This clonotype was seen ten or more times. The chain employs TRBV6-6 and TRBJ2-7, with D perhaps matching TRBD1 (6 bases). The CDR3 length is 14 residues. Trimming removed 5 bases at V and 2 bases at J, with 13 bases between. Germline-derived CDR1 and CDR2 are MNHNY and SVGAGI (reference sequence). CDR3 DNA: TGTGCCAGCAGTGGACCACAGGGTACCTACGAGCAGTACTTC. Translated, it gives CASSGPQGTYEQYF.

The table lists this clonotype with many counts. This chain links TRBV6-1 with TRBJ1-2; D gene uncertain. The CDR3 is made up of 11 amino acids. CDR1 is MNHNS, CDR2 SASEGT, per germline. Trimming took off 6 bases at V and 8 bases at J, with 10 bases between the two ends. The CDR3 coding sequence is TGTGCCAGCAGCGACGGACGAGGCTACACCTTC. Translation: CASSDGRGYTF.

The table lists this clonotype with many counts. The rearrangement links TRBV3-1 to TRBJ2-7; 7 bases match TRBD1. J was trimmed by 6 bases and V by 4 bases; bases with no gene match: 18. The CDR3 spans 17 residues. Germline CDR1 LGHDT, CDR2 YNNKEL (reference sequence). As DNA, the CDR3 is TGTGCCAGCAGCCCCACTGGGATCGACAGGGTGAGACTCGAGCAGTACTTC. This encodes CASSPTGIDRVRLEQYF.

The table lists this clonotype with many counts. This chain connects TRBV5-1 to TRBJ2-3, with D tentatively TRBD2 (6 bases). The CDR3 extends over 14 amino acids. Trimming cost V 3 bases and J 5 bases, with 13 bases left between them. The V gene's germline CDR1 is SGHRS and CDR2 YFSETQ. Here the CDR3 reads CASSSNSGGDTQYF. The CDR3 region has the DNA TGCGCCAGCAGCTCAAACTCCGGGGGAGATACGCAGTATTTT.

CDR3 coding DNA: TGCAGCGTCGATGGGACAGACTTCGAGCAGTACTTC. Protein product: CSVDGTDFEQYF. The V and J genes are TRBV29-1 and TRBJ2-7; TRBD1 agrees at 7 bases. CDR1 SQVTM and CDR2 ANQGSEA come from the germline V gene. The CDR3 covers 12 residues. The V segment lost 6 bases and the J segment 6 bases; nucleotides outside the gene matches: 8.

V and J are TRBV5-6 and TRBJ2-7; 9 nucleotides line up with TRBD2. The CDR3 is made up of 14 amino acids. CDR1 and CDR2 (germline): SGHDT, YYEEEE. The V segment lost 4 bases and the J segment 5 bases; nucleotides outside the gene matches: 7. CDR3 DNA: TGTGCCAGCAGCATGGGACTAGCTCTGAACGAGCAGTACTTC. This translates into CASSMGLALNEQYF.

This clonotype was seen ten or more times. The chain is built from TRBV12-3 or TRBV12-4 and TRBJ2-1; D is ambiguous. The CDR3 is made up of 12 amino acids. Trimming took off 4 bases at V and 6 bases at J, with 7 bases between the two ends. In nucleotides, the CDR3 is TGTGCCAGCAGTTGGTACAGCAATGAGCAGTTCTTC. Its translation is CASSWYSNEQFF.

This clonotype came up many times. The genes are TRBV5-1 and TRBJ2-5; D gene ambiguous. Germline CDR1 is SGHRS and CDR2 is YFSETQ. The CDR3 has 14 amino acids. V was shortened by 0 bases and J by 7 bases, with 13 bases between the two germline ends. CDR3 DNA: TGCGCCAGCAGCTTGGGGGGTCCGAAGAGGACCCAGTACTTC. Protein: CASSLGGPKRTQYF.

This clonotype was counted many times. V is TRBV27 and J is TRBJ1-1, with 7 bases identical to TRBD1. V shed 6 bases, J shed 4 bases, and the junction held 5 bases outside the gene matches. The CDR3 spans 13 residues. The germline V gene encodes CDR1 MNHEY and CDR2 SMNVEV (reference sequence). In nucleotides, the CDR3 is TGTGCCAGCAGATCGGACAGGACCACTGAAGCTTTCTTT. The encoded protein is CASRSDRTTEAFF.

This clonotype was recorded many times. The chain has TRBV7-2 and TRBJ2-5; the D is unclear. The length of the CDR3 is 11 residues. V gave up 5 bases and J gave up 3 bases, with 4 bases separating them. Germline V lookup: CDR1 SGHTA, CDR2 FQGNSA. This CDR3 reads CASSHEETQYF. In nucleotides, the CDR3 is TGTGCCAGCAGCCACGAAGAGACCCAGTACTTC.

This clonotype was counted many times. This chain joins TRBV7-6 and TRBJ2-3; TRBD2 is a possible D gene (5 bases). Trimming left V 5 bases short and J 6 bases short, with 15 bases between. The CDR3 has 14 amino acids. Germline assignment: CDR1 SGHVS and CDR2 FNYEAQ. CDR3 sequence (DNA): TGTGCCAGCAGCCTGGGTCCGAGAGGGGATACGCAGTATTTT. Its protein is CASSLGPRGDTQYF.

This clonotype was seen ten or more times. V and J are TRBV6-6 and TRBJ2-3; 8 nucleotides match TRBD1. Unmatched junction bases numbered 5, after V lost 6 bases and J lost 3 bases. Germline V lookup: CDR1 MNHNY, CDR2 SVGAGI (reference sequence). The CDR3 runs to 14 residues. The CDR3 coding sequence is TGTGCCAGCAGAATTACAGGGGGAACAGATACGCAGTATTTT. Translation gives CASRITGGTDTQYF.

This clonotype appeared many times. This chain uses TRBV28 with TRBJ1-1, with D possibly being TRBD1 (5 bases). This CDR3 spans 13 amino acids. Germline V gene lookup returns CDR1 MDHEN and CDR2 SYDVKM. The CDR3: CAGGAAMNTEAFF. DNA of the CDR3: TGTGCGGGAGGGGCAGCGATGAACACTGAAGCTTTCTTT.

This clonotype was recorded many times. The DNA for the CDR3 is TGTGCCAGCAGTAGAACAGCGGGGGACTCCTACGAGCAGTACTTC. As protein: CASSRTAGDSYEQYF. The J gene is TRBJ2-7, the V gene TRBV6-2 or TRBV6-3; 8 positions agree with TRBD2. Germline CDR1 reads MNHEY; CDR2 reads SVGEGT. V trimming: 5 bases; J trimming: 0 bases; junction bases outside the gene matches: 6. The CDR3 loop spans 15 amino acids.

The table lists this clonotype with many counts. This sequence joins TRBV5-1 and TRBJ2-7, with 13 bases that match TRBD2. CDR1 SGHRS and CDR2 YFSETQ come from the germline V gene. V gave up 4 bases and J gave up 1 base; unmatched junction bases: 2. This CDR3 has 15 residues. In nucleotides, the CDR3 is TGCGCCAGCAGCCCGGGACTAGCGGGGTCCTACGAGCAGTACTTC. Protein: CASSPGLAGSYEQYF.

This clonotype appeared many times. This chain links TRBV5-1 with TRBJ2-7; 11 bases align to TRBD1. CDR1 is SGHRS and CDR2 is YFSETQ in the germline V gene. CDR3 length: 15 residues. Germline trimming cut 3 bases from V and 4 bases from J; bases unmatched to any gene: 6. The CDR3 nucleotides read TGCGCCAGCAGCTCGGGACAGGGGGGACATTACGAGCAGTACTTC. It yields the protein CASSSGQGGHYEQYF.

This clonotype showed up many times. The rearrangement uses TRBV5-1 and TRBJ2-5, with 7 nucleotides matching TRBD1. Germline CDR1 SGHRS, CDR2 YFSETQ. J gave up 1 base and V 4 bases, and 7 bases lay outside the gene matches. This CDR3 is 15 amino acids long. The CDR3 sequence is CASSGNPGGQETQYF. In DNA, the CDR3 is TGCGCCAGCAGCGGTAATCCAGGGGGCCAAGAGACCCAGTACTTC.

This clonotype was found a few times. This chain uses TRBV5-1 with TRBJ2-5; no clear D gene. Trimming pared 4 bases from V and 2 bases from J, leaving 15 bases between. This CDR3 spans 15 amino acids. Germline loops: CDR1 SGHRS, CDR2 YFSETQ. CDR3 DNA: TGCGCCAGCAGCCCGATACAGATTCTACAAGAGACCCAGTACTTC. Amino acid sequence: CASSPIQILQETQYF.

Many counts were recorded for this clonotype. The chain recombines TRBV15 with TRBJ2-1; no definite D call. The CDR3 totals 14 residues. Germline lookup yields CDR1 LNHNV and CDR2 YYDKDF (reference sequence). V was cut by 5 bases and J by 5 bases, with 13 bases left in between. CDR3 coding DNA: TGTGCCACCAGCGCCTCCCAGGTGAACAATGAGCAGTTCTTC. Its translation is CATSASQVNNEQFF.